This T cell receptor (beta chain) is from a study of T cells in Graves' hyperthyroidism and ophthalmopathy. From germline, CDR1 is MDHEN and CDR2 SYDVKM. Trimming cost V 6 bases and J 0 bases; bases outside gene matches: 11. This CDR3 comprises 17 residues. Exclusion of patients followed from uncontrolled infection, other autoimmune disease, pregnancy or lactation. Amplified TCR beta CDR3 regions came from RNA transcripts. Researchers ran a first-round RT-PCR on the TCR CDR3 using the HTBI primer set. Each CDR3 protein gets one entry after TCRdb re-called the multiplex PCR reads with MiXCR. This repertoire shows hundreds of thousands of distinct CDR3 sequences, 13% to 15% found once; its top ten account for 9.5% to 13%.

The TCR comes from a woman aged 18-29 years with Graves' hyperthyroidism. The chain is built from TRBV28 and TRBJ1-5, with 7 positions matching TRBD1. The specimen sequenced was blood. The CDR3 nucleotides are TGTGCCAGCAGAGATGACAGGGTCGGGTATAGCAATCAGCCCCAGCATTTT. Translated: CASRDDRVGYSNQPQHF.